This paragraph reports one T cell receptor beta chain. Its antigen is still unknown. This sample is drawn from a study of blood T cells in healthy people across ages. Trimming took off 5 bases at V and 6 bases at J, with 14 bases between the two ends. Germline CDR1 and CDR2: SGHTA and FQGNSA. This CDR3 region has 14 residues. Sample-barcoded 5' priming and a J-beta primer mix drove a second PCR of about 6 to 12 cycles. Every cDNA molecule bore a tag from a template-switch adaptor containing 12 random nucleotides. TCRdb used MiXCR to reprocess the 5' RACE reads, holding one entry per CDR3 protein. Among roughly 410,000 distinct CDR3 sequences listed, 45% to 65% were seen once. Findings of the study overall: Age brought a roughly linear fall in TCR beta diversity measured per million T cells.

This chain uses TRBV7-2 with TRBJ2-1; D ambiguous. The sequencing input was blood. The receptor was isolated from a man between 60 and 75 years old in good health. Here the CDR3 reads CASSLDVHRNEQFF. The CDR3 nucleotides are TGTGCCAGCAGCCTCGATGTGCACCGCAATGAGCAGTTCTTC.